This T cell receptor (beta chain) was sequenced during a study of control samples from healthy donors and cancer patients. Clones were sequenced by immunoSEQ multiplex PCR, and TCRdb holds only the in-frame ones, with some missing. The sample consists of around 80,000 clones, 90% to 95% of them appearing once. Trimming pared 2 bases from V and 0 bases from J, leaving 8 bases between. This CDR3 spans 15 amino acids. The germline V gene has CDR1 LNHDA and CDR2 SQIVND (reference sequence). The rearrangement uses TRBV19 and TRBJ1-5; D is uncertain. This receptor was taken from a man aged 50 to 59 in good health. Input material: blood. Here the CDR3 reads CASSIIGDSNQPQHF. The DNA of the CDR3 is TGTGCCAGTAGTATAATCGGGGATAGCAATCAGCCCCAGCATTTT.